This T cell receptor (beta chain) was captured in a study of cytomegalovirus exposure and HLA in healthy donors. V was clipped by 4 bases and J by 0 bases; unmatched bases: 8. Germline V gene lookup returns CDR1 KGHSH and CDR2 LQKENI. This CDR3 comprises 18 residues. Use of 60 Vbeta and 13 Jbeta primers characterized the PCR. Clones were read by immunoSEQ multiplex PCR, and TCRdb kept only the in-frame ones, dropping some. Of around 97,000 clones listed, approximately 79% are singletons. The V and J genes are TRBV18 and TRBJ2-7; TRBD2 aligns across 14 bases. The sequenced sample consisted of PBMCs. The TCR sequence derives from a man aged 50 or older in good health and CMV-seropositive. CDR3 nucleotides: TGTGCCAGCTCACACTCCGGACTAGCGGGAGGAAACTCCTACGAGCAGTACTTC. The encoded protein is CASSHSGLAGGNSYEQYF.